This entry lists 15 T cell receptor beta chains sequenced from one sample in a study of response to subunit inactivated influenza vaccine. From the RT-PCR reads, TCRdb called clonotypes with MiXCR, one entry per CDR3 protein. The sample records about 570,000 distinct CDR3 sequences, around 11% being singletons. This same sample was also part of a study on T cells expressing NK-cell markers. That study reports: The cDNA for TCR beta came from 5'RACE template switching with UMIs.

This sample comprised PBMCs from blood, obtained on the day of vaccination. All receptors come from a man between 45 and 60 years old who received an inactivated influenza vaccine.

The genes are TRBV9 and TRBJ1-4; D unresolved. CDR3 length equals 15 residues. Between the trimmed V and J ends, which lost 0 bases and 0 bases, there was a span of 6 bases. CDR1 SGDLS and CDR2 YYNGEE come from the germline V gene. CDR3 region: CASSVGRATNEKLFF. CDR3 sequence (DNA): TGTGCCAGCAGCGTAGGACGGGCAACTAATGAAAAACTGTTTTTT.

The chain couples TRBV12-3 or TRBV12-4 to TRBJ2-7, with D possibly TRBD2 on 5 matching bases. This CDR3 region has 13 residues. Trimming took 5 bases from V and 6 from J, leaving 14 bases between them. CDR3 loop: CASSPRRTFEQYF. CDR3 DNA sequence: TGTGCCAGCAGTCCCCGGCGGACTTTCGAGCAGTACTTC.

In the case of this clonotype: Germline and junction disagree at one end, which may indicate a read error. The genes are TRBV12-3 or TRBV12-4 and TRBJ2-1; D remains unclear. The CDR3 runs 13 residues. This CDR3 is CTSRPDLLGEQFF. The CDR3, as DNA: TGTACCAGCAGGCCGGACCTTCTAGGCGAGCAGTTCTTC.

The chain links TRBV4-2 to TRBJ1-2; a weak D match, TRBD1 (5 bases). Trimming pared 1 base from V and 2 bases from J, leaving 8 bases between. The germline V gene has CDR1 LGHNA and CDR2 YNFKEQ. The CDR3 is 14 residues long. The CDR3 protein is CASSQGEGNYGYTF. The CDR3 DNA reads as TGTGCCAGCAGCCAAGGCGAGGGGAACTATGGCTACACCTTC.

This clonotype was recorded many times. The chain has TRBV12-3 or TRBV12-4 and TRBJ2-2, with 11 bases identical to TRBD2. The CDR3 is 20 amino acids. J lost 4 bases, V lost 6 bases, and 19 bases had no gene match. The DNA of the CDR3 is TGTGCCAGCAGCACCCCACCTCTTAAAACTAGCGGGGGATCCACCGGGGAGCTGTTTTTT. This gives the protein CASSTPPLKTSGGSTGELFF.

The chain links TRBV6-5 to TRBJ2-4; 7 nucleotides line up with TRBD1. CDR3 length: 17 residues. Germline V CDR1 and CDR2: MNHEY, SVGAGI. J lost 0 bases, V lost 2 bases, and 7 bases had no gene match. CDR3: CASSYPPGQRAKNIQYF. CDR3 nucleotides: TGTGCCAGCAGTTACCCGCCGGGACAGAGAGCCAAAAACATTCAGTACTTC.

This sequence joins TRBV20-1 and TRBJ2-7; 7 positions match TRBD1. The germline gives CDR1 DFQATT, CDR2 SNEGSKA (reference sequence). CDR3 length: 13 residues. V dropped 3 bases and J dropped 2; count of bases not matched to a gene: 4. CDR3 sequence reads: CSASRTGPYEQYF. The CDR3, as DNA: TGCAGTGCTAGCCGGACAGGTCCCTACGAGCAGTACTTC.

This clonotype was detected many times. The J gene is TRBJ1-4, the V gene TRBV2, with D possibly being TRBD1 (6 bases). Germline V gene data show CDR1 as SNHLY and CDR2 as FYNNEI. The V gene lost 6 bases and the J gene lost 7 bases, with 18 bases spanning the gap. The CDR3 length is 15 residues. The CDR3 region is CASRVQGNGGEKLFF. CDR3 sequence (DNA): TGTGCCAGCAGAGTACAGGGAAATGGGGGTGAAAAACTGTTTTTT.

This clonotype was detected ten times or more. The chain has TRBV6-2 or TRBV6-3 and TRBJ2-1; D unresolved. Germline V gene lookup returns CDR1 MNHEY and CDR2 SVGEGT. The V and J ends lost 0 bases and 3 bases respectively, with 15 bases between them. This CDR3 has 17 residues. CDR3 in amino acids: CASSYSIRDLRYNEQFF. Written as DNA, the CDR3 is TGTGCCAGCAGTTACTCGATCCGAGACCTTCGCTACAATGAGCAGTTCTTC.

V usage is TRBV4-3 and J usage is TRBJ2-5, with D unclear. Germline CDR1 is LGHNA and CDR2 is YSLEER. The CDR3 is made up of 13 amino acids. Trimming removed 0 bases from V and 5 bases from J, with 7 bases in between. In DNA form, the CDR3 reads TGCGCCAGCAGCCAAGATTTTGCGGAGACCCAGTACTTC. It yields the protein CASSQDFAETQYF.

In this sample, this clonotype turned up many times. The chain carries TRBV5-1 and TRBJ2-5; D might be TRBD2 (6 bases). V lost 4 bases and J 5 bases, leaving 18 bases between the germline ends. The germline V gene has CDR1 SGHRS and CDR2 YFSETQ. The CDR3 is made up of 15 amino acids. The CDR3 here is CASSTVVRGGETQYF. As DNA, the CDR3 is TGCGCCAGCAGCACTGTGGTGCGGGGCGGGGAGACCCAGTACTTC.

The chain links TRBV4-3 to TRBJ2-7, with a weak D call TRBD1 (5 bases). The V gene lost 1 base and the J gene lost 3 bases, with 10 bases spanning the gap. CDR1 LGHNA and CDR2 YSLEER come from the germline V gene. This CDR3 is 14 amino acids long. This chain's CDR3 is CASSQGFRDYEQYF. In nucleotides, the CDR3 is TGCGCCAGCAGCCAAGGTTTCAGGGACTACGAGCAGTACTTC.

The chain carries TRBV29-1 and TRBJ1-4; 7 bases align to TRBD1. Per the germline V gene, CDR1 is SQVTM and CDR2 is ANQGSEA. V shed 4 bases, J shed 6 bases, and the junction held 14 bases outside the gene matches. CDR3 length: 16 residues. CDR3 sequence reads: CSVGGTARFSHEKLFF. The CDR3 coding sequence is TGCAGCGTTGGCGGGACAGCCCGTTTTAGCCATGAAAAACTGTTTTTT. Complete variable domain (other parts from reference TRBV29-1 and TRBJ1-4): SAVISQKPSRDICQRGTSLTIQCQVDSQVTMMFWYRQQPGQSLTLIATANQGSEATYESGFVIDKFPISRPNLTFSTLTVSNMSPEDSSIYLCSVGGTARFSHEKLFFGSGTQLSVL.

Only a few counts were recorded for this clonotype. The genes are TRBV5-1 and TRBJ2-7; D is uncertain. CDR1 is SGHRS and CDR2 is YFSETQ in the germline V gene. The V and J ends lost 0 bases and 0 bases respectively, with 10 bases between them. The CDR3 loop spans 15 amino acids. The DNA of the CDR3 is TGCGCCAGCAGCTTGGGCCCTTCAGACTCCTACGAGCAGTACTTC. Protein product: CASSLGPSDSYEQYF.

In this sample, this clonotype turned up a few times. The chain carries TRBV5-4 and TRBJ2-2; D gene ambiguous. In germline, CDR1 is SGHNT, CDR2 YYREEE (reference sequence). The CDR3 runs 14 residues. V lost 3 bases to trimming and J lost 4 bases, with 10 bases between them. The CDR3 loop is CASSSPSITGELFF. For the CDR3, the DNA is TGTGCCAGCAGCTCGCCGTCGATCACCGGGGAGCTGTTTTTT. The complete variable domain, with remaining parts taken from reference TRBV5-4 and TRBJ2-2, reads ETGVTQSPTHLIKTRGQQVTLRCSSQSGHNTVSWYQQALGQGPQFIFQYYREEENGRGNFPPRFSGLQFPNYSSELNVNALELDDSALYLCASSSPSITGELFFGEGSRLTVL.